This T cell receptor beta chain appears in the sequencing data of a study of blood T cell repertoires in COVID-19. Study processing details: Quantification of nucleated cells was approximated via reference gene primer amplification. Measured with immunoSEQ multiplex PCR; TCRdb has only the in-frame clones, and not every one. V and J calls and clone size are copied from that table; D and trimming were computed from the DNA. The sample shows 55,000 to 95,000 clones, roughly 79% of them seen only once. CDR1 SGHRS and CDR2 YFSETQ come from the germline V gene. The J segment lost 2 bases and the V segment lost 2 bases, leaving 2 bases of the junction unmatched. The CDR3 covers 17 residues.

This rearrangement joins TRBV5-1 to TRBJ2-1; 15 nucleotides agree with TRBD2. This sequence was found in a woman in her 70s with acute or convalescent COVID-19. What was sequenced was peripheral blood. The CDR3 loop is CASSFRTSGRAYNEQFF. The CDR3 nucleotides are TGCGCCAGCAGCTTCCGGACTAGCGGGAGGGCCTACAATGAGCAGTTCTTC.